This TCR beta chain was identified in a study of Graves' ophthalmopathy and Graves' hyperthyroidism. This CDR3 spans 13 amino acids. V shed 8 bases and J shed 5 bases, with 15 bases lying between them. Germline V CDR1 and CDR2: MDHEN, SYDVKM. This clonotype was seen repeatedly, ten times or more. RNA transcripts were the template, and TCR beta CDR3 regions were amplified from them. Amplification began with first-round RT-PCR using HTBI primers, then second-round multiplex PCR was performed. TCRdb redid the calling of the multiplex PCR reads with MiXCR, one entry per CDR3 protein. The sample contains about 480,000 distinct CDR3 sequences, around an eighth of which appear only once.

This TCR derives from a woman in her 30s with Graves' ophthalmopathy. The sample consisted of blood. The genes are TRBV28 and TRBJ2-5, with D unresolved. The CDR3 nucleotides are TGTGCCAGCTGCGGCCCCCAGGAGGAGACCCAGTACTTC. This encodes CASCGPQEETQYF.